This TCR beta chain was obtained from a study of blood T cells in healthy people across ages. V shed 4 bases and J shed 4 bases, with 18 bases lying between them. The length of the CDR3 is 16 residues. Germline values: CDR1 SGHRS, CDR2 YFSETQ. A second about 7 to 11 cycle PCR used barcoded and J-beta primers. TCRdb used MiXCR to reprocess the 5' RACE reads, holding one entry per CDR3 protein. Seen here are 1.5 million to 2 million distinct CDR3 sequences, about 30% observed once, and the top ten hold 7% to 9%. This clonotype came up a few times. The sample taken for sequencing was blood. This chain links TRBV5-1 with TRBJ2-1; D gene uncertain. The receptor was isolated from a woman aged 25 to 39 in good health. In nucleotides, the CDR3 is TGCGCCAGCAGCGATGTCCGGACGGGCATATACAATGAGCAGTTCTTC. As protein: CASSDVRTGIYNEQFF.